The 12 T cell receptor beta chains listed next were all sequenced from one sample in a study of T cell repertoires in cytomegalovirus infection. Antigens of these TCRs are unknown. A single record per CDR3 protein comes from TCRdb applying MiXCR to the reads. The sample lists hundreds of thousands of distinct CDR3 sequences; approximately 31% were seen once. This specimen was cultured CD8+ T cells from PBMCs, taken from culture after CMV antigen stimulation. The receptor source for this set is a human donor in good health (CMV status not recorded). Some clones in this sample may be carry-over from other donors' samples.

V is TRBV6-5 and J is TRBJ2-7; unclear D gene. The V gene lost 3 bases and the J gene lost 4 bases, with 10 bases spanning the gap. CDR3 length: 13 residues. Germline CDR1 and CDR2: MNHEY and SVGAGI. In DNA form, the CDR3 reads TGTGCCAGCAGTTATACGGCTACGTACGAGCAGTACTTC. It is translated as CASSYTATYEQYF.

This clonotype was counted between two and nine times. The V and J genes are TRBV7-6 and TRBJ1-4; unclear D gene. Germline lookup yields CDR1 SGHVS and CDR2 FNYEAQ. There are 17 residues in the CDR3. V was cut by 4 bases and J by 5 bases, with 20 bases left in between. The CDR3 sequence is CASSSGYMGETNEKLFF. CDR3 DNA sequence: TGTGCCAGCAGCTCCGGATATATGGGAGAGACGAATGAAAAACTGTTTTTT.

This clonotype was recorded a few times. The genes are TRBV6-4 and TRBJ2-1; TRBD1 is a possible D gene (6 bases). The germline V gene has CDR1 MRHNA and CDR2 SNTAGT. This CDR3 has 16 residues. The V end lost 4 bases, the J end lost 5 bases, and 18 bases lay between the germline ends. The CDR3, as DNA: TGTGCCAGCAGTGTAGGGGGAGAGTTCAGACACAATGAGCAGTTCTTC. This encodes CASSVGGEFRHNEQFF.

This clonotype was counted at least ten times. This chain uses TRBV12-3 or TRBV12-4 with TRBJ2-2; 10 bases map to TRBD2. Trimming took 5 bases from V and 3 from J; bases not matched to a gene: 6. The CDR3 is 16 amino acids. The CDR3 DNA reads as TGTGCCAGCAGTCTAGTACTAGCGGGGTACACCGGGGAGCTGTTTTTT. This gives the protein CASSLVLAGYTGELFF.

This clonotype turned up a few times. The V gene is TRBV27, the J gene TRBJ1-5; TRBD1 agrees at 11 bases. The germline V gene has CDR1 MNHEY and CDR2 SMNVEV (reference sequence). This CDR3 contains 16 residues. The V segment lost 6 bases and the J segment 7 bases; nucleotides outside the gene matches: 11. CDR3 region: CASRPVNRDRGQPQHF. The CDR3 DNA is TGTGCCAGCAGGCCTGTCAACCGGGACAGGGGGCAGCCCCAGCATTTT.

The rearrangement uses TRBV11-2 and TRBJ1-1, with D unclear. The CDR3 consists of 13 residues. Trimming removed 2 bases at V and 4 bases at J, with 8 bases between. Germline-derived CDR1 and CDR2 are SGHAT and FQNNGV. The CDR3: CASSLNDGTEAFF. The DNA of the CDR3 is TGTGCCAGCAGCTTAAACGACGGCACTGAAGCTTTCTTT.

This clonotype was picked up a small number of times. This sequence joins TRBV15 and TRBJ2-7; no clear D gene. This CDR3 has 15 residues. V was trimmed by 0 bases and J by 6 bases, leaving 15 bases between them. Germline lookup yields CDR1 LNHNV and CDR2 YYDKDF (reference sequence). CDR3 region: CATSRDRASTSEQYV. The CDR3 DNA reads TGTGCCACCAGCAGAGATAGGGCCAGCACCTCCGAGCAGTACGTC.

This clonotype was recorded a few times. This chain connects TRBV19 to TRBJ2-1; 10 positions agree with TRBD2. Trimming took 9 bases from V and 5 from J; bases not matched to a gene: 7. Germline CDR1 reads LNHDA; CDR2 reads SQIVND (reference sequence). This CDR3 comprises 14 residues. The CDR3 coding sequence is TGTGCCAGCATGAGGACTAGCGGCAACAATGAGCAGTTCTTC. Protein: CASMRTSGNNEQFF. The full variable domain, rest sourced from reference TRBV19 and TRBJ2-1, is DGGITQSPKYLFRKEGQNVTLSCEQNLNHDAMYWYRQDPGQGLRLIYYSQIVNDFQKGDIAEGYSVSREKKESFPLTVTSAQKNPTAFYLCASMRTSGNNEQFFGPGTRLTVL.

The rearrangement joins TRBV5-8 to TRBJ2-1; 10 bases fit TRBD1. The CDR3 contains 16 residues. J gave up 8 bases and V 0 bases, and 8 bases lay outside the gene matches. Germline V gene sequence: CDR1 SGHTS, CDR2 YDEGEE. DNA of the CDR3: TGTGCCAGCAGCTTGGCGTGGCGGGACAGGGGAGATGAGCAGTTCTTC. Translation gives CASSLAWRDRGDEQFF.

The table lists this clonotype with a few counts. V usage is TRBV5-1 and J usage is TRBJ1-1; D gene ambiguous. Germline CDR1 is SGHRS and CDR2 is YFSETQ. The CDR3 is 14 residues long. V was shortened by 2 bases and J by 4 bases, with 12 bases between the two germline ends. The CDR3 loop is CASSFRKSVTEAFF. CDR3 DNA sequence: TGCGCCAGCAGCTTTAGGAAATCCGTCACTGAAGCTTTCTTT. Complete variable domain (other parts from reference TRBV5-1 and TRBJ1-1): KAGVTQTPRYLIKTRGQQVTLSCSPISGHRSVSWYQQTPGQGLQFLFEYFSETQRNKGNFPGRFSGRQFSNSRSEMNVSTLELGDSALYLCASSFRKSVTEAFFGQGTRLTVV.

This clonotype was counted only a few times. The chain links TRBV6-2 or TRBV6-3 to TRBJ1-4; the D is unclear. This CDR3 is built from 15 residues. V was shortened by 0 bases and J by 6 bases, with 11 bases between the two germline ends. Germline V gene data show CDR1 as MNHEY and CDR2 as SVGEGT. In DNA, the CDR3 is TGTGCCAGCAGTTACTCGGAGGGAGAAGATGAAAAACTGTTTTTT. Encoded protein: CASSYSEGEDEKLFF.

This chain connects TRBV10-3 to TRBJ2-7, with D possibly being TRBD1 (5 bases). The CDR3 spans 12 residues. Germline lookup yields CDR1 ENHRY and CDR2 SYGVKD. CDR3 residues: CAARDSSYEQYV. CDR3 sequence (DNA): TGTGCCGCCCGCGACAGTTCCTACGAGCAGTACGTT.